The rows below give T cell receptor beta chains drawn from one sample of a study of cytomegalovirus exposure and HLA in healthy donors. Libraries were prepared by immunoSEQ multiplex PCR; TCRdb keeps only in-frame clonotypes and omits some of them. The sample lists roughly 180,000 clones, roughly 80% occurring once. Sequencing was done on a sample of PBMCs. The receptor set was obtained from a male donor in good health and CMV-seronegative. CDR3s include the opening cysteine and the closing phenylalanine or tryptophan. Fields, in order: J gene, clone size, V gene, CDR3 length, D gene, CDR3 protein, CDR3 DNA. A D gene is named only where the DNA matches it firmly. Only part of the rows carry a size: once, few, many, or a class if the clone is expanded.

TRBJ2-7	.	TRBV5-1	14	TRBD1	CASSFRDRPYEQYF	TGCGCCAGCAGCTTCCGGGACAGACCTTACGAGCAGTACTTC
TRBJ2-7	.	TRBV13	13	TRBD2	CASDLAGAREQYF	TGTGCCAGCGATCTAGCGGGAGCAAGGGAGCAGTACTTC
TRBJ2-3	.	TRBV25-1	15	TRBD1	CASSEFGTGPDTQYF	TGTGCCAGCAGTGAATTTGGGACAGGGCCAGATACGCAGTATTTT
TRBJ1-2	.	TRBV7-9	12	.	CASSLAYPGYTF	TGTGCCAGCAGCTTAGCCTACCCAGGCTACACCTTC
TRBJ2-5	.	TRBV5-1	13	.	CASSSGIEETQYF	TGCGCCAGCAGCTCCGGGATCGAAGAGACCCAGTACTTC
TRBJ2-3	.	TRBV27	17	TRBD2	CASSSRLAGGIADTQYF	TGTGCCAGCAGTTCTCGCCTAGCGGGGGGAATAGCAGATACGCAGTATTTT
TRBJ1-5	.	TRBV19	13	.	CASSPYRNQPQHF	TGTGCCAGTAGTCCGTACAGAAATCAGCCCCAGCATTTT
TRBJ1-2	few	TRBV10-2	16	.	CASSESGDAGQSGYTF	TGCGCCAGCAGTGAGTCGGGGGATGCGGGGCAGAGTGGCTACACCTTC
TRBJ2-1	.	TRBV5-4	18	TRBD2	CASSPGTSGRAAGNEQFF	TGTGCCAGCAGCCCCGGGACTAGCGGGAGGGCCGCGGGGAATGAGCAGTTCTTC
TRBJ2-5	.	TRBV13	17	TRBD1	CASSLDEDNRGQETQYF	TGTGCCAGCAGCTTAGATGAGGACAACAGGGGGCAGGAGACCCAGTACTTC
TRBJ2-1	.	TRBV5-4	14	TRBD1	CASSSRGPYNEQFF	TGTGCCAGCAGCTCCAGGGGGCCCTACAATGAGCAGTTCTTC
TRBJ2-7	.	TRBV6-5	14	.	CASSYRGSVHEQYF	TGTGCCAGCAGTTACCGAGGTAGCGTCCACGAGCAGTACTTC
TRBJ2-3	once	TRBV4-2	17	TRBD2	CASSPSGLAGMGDTQYF	TGTGCCAGCAGCCCCTCCGGACTAGCGGGTATGGGAGATACGCAGTATTTT
TRBJ2-3	.	TRBV6-5	15	.	CASRTGFGVGDTQYF	TGTGCCAGCAGAACAGGGTTTGGGGTTGGAGATACGCAGTATTTT
TRBJ2-7	.	TRBV5-4	13	.	CASSLGELYEQYF	TGTGCCAGCAGCCTGGGGGAGCTTTACGAGCAGTACTTC
TRBJ2-3	.	TRBV2	13	TRBD2	CGVAGGLGDTQYF	TGTGGTGTAGCGGGAGGTCTTGGAGATACGCAGTATTTT
TRBJ1-1	few	TRBV7-9	15	TRBD1	CASSGRDRGNTEAFF	TGTGCCAGCAGCGGCCGGGACAGGGGCAACACTGAAGCTTTCTTT
TRBJ1-1	few	TRBV19	14	TRBD1	CASGTGGGNTEAFF	TGTGCCAGTGGGACAGGGGGCGGCAACACTGAAGCTTTCTTT
TRBJ2-3	.	TRBV18	15	TRBD2	CASSPSGGGADTQYF	TGTGCCAGCTCACCATCTGGCGGGGGGGCTGATACGCAGTATTTT
TRBJ1-4	once	TRBV7-8	17	TRBD1	CASSLGQGRATNEKLFF	TGTGCCAGCAGTCTAGGACAGGGGAGGGCAACTAATGAAAAACTGTTTTTT
TRBJ1-1	.	TRBV27	17	TRBD1	CASSSGQGAGVNTEAFF	TGTGCCAGCAGCTCGGGACAGGGGGCGGGTGTGAACACTGAAGCTTTCTTT
TRBJ1-2	once	TRBV19	15	.	CASSRRQVSHYGYTF	TGTGCCAGTAGTAGAAGACAGGTCTCTCACTATGGCTACACCTTC
TRBJ2-3	.	TRBV29-1	14	TRBD2	CSAQRETRTDTQYF	TGCAGCGCCCAGCGGGAGACGCGCACAGATACGCAGTATTTT
TRBJ2-5	.	TRBV29-1	14	.	CSVEGNTGSETQYF	TGCAGCGTTGAAGGAAATACAGGGTCAGAGACCCAGTACTTC
TRBJ2-1	.	TRBV7-6	13	TRBD1	CASSLRTGNEQFF	TGTGCCAGCAGCTTAAGGACAGGGAATGAGCAGTTCTTC
TRBJ2-7	.	TRBV6-6	14	TRBD2	CASRPGGGGDEQYF	TGTGCCAGCAGACCCGGGGGGGGTGGCGACGAGCAGTACTTC
TRBJ1-5	.	TRBV19	15	.	CASTTGRGGNQPQHF	TGTGCCAGTACCACGGGGAGGGGTGGCAATCAGCCCCAGCATTTT
TRBJ1-2	.	TRBV7-2	16	.	CASSFSLKRDNYGYPF	TGTGCCAGCAGCTTCTCATTAAAACGGGACAACTATGGCTACCCCTTC
TRBJ2-7	few	TRBV6-5	14	.	CASSYAKGGTEQYF	TGTGCCAGCAGTTACGCGAAAGGGGGAACCGAGCAGTACTTC
TRBJ2-7	.	TRBV19	15	TRBD1	CASSPRDRAMYEQYF	TGTGCCAGTAGTCCCCGGGACAGGGCCATGTATGAGCAGTACTTC
TRBJ1-5	.	TRBV19	15	.	CASSISQGTRQPQHF	TGTGCCAGTAGTATATCCCAGGGGACGAGGCAGCCCCAGCATTTT
TRBJ2-7	.	TRBV27	16	TRBD1	CASSLGGGTGPYEQYF	TGTGCCAGCAGTTTAGGAGGCGGGACAGGCCCCTACGAGCAGTACTTC
TRBJ2-5	.	TRBV11-2	18	TRBD2	CASSLEGWLAGGRETQYF	TGTGCCAGCAGCTTAGAGGGGTGGCTAGCGGGAGGGCGGGAGACCCAGTACTTC
TRBJ2-7	once	TRBV13	17	TRBD2	CASSLPRLAASSYEQYF	TGTGCCAGCAGCCTGCCTCGACTAGCTGCGAGCTCCTACGAGCAGTACTTC
TRBJ2-3	.	TRBV27	14	TRBD2	CASRDSGRSDTQYF	TGTGCCAGCAGAGATAGCGGGAGATCAGATACGCAGTATTTT
TRBJ2-7	.	TRBV10-3	14	TRBD1	CAISPRTGDHEQYF	TGTGCCATCAGCCCGAGGACAGGGGACCACGAGCAGTACTTC
TRBJ2-7	.	TRBV9	15	TRBD1	CASSVGQGASYEQYF	TGTGCCAGCAGCGTAGGACAGGGGGCTTCGTACGAGCAGTACTTC
TRBJ2-7	few	TRBV9	15	TRBD1	CASSVAGTEDYEQYF	TGTGCCAGCAGCGTCGCCGGGACAGAAGATTACGAGCAGTACTTC
TRBJ1-4	.	TRBV6-1	15	.	CASSEGLGRGEKLFF	TGTGCCAGCAGTGAAGGTCTCGGTAGGGGAGAAAAACTGTTTTTT
TRBJ2-7	.	TRBV6-5	15	TRBD2	CASKGSGGMSYEQYF	TGTGCCAGCAAGGGTAGCGGGGGGATGAGTTACGAGCAGTACTTC
TRBJ1-2	once	TRBV25-1	12	.	CASSGASYGYTF	TGTGCCAGCAGTGGGGCAAGCTATGGCTACACCTTC
TRBJ2-2	once	TRBV28	12	.	CASSLPVGELFF	TGTGCCAGCAGTCTGCCGGTCGGGGAGCTGTTTTTT
TRBJ2-5	.	TRBV7-6	16	TRBD2	CASSSRRGAAQETQYF	TGTGCCAGCAGCTCACGGCGGGGGGCAGCACAAGAGACCCAGTACTTC
TRBJ2-4	once	TRBV4-3	19	.	CASSQEKAPSGLAKNIQYF	TGCGCCAGCAGCCAAGAAAAGGCCCCTTCTGGACTAGCCAAAAACATTCAGTACTTC
TRBJ2-5	.	TRBV18	14	TRBD1	CASSLGTGEETQYF	TGTGCCAGCTCACTTGGGACAGGGGAAGAGACCCAGTACTTC
TRBJ1-2	.	TRBV15	15	.	CATSRERGSNYGYTF	TGTGCCACCAGCAGAGAAAGGGGTTCTAACTATGGCTACACCTTC
TRBJ1-2	.	TRBV12-5	14	.	CASGLDPGRGGYTF	TGTGCTAGTGGTTTGGACCCGGGGAGGGGTGGCTACACCTTC
TRBJ2-5	.	TRBV6-5	14	TRBD2	CASSISGREETQYF	TGTGCCAGCAGCATTAGCGGGAGGGAGGAGACCCAGTACTTC
TRBJ2-7	.	TRBV9	14	TRBD2	CASSPGLAVYEQYF	TGTGCCAGCAGCCCGGGACTAGCGGTATACGAGCAGTACTTC
TRBJ1-2	.	TRBV18	14	.	CASLGTVQGYGYTF	TGTGCCAGCTTAGGTACAGTGCAAGGCTATGGCTACACCTTC
TRBJ1-2	.	TRBV4-3	15	.	CASSQDTGQIYGYTF	TGCGCCAGCAGCCAAGATACCGGACAGATCTATGGCTACACCTTC
TRBJ1-2	.	TRBV10-2	15	TRBD1	CASSDSGQSEYGYTF	TGCGCCAGCAGTGATTCGGGACAGTCGGAATATGGCTACACCTTC
TRBJ2-1	few	TRBV4-3	16	TRBD1	CASSRQTGGTYNEQFF	TGCGCCAGCAGCCGACAGACAGGGGGCACCTACAATGAGCAGTTCTTC